The clone carrying this T cell receptor (beta chain) turned up a few times. These data are taken from a study of T-cell reconstitution after alpha-beta-depleted transplantation in children. Preparation of the TCRbeta library used unique molecular identifiers. TCRdb processed the PCR reads anew with MiXCR; each CDR3 protein has one entry. The sample lists some 530,000 distinct CDR3 sequences; roughly an eighth were seen once. CDR3 length: 16 residues. V dropped 5 bases and J dropped 6; count of bases not matched to a gene: 14. The sequence derives from a human donor who donated a stem cell graft to a child with combined immunodeficiency. This sequence joins TRBV12-3 or TRBV12-4 and TRBJ2-3; TRBD2 matches 7 bases. The material sequenced was PBMCs from the stem cell graft donor, taken from the stem cell graft. As DNA, the CDR3 is TGTGCCAGCAGTACCCATAGGCTAGCGGAAACGGATACGCAGTATTTT. This sequence encodes CASSTHRLAETDTQYF.